Shown below are 18 T cell receptor beta chains from a single sample sequenced in a study of blood T cell repertoires in COVID-19. Assay: immunoSEQ multiplex PCR; the TCRdb copy retains only in-frame clones and omits some. Of around 250,000 clones listed, 80% to 90% are singletons. Sequenced material: PBMCs or T cells enriched from blood (not recorded which). These receptors were collected from a woman aged 50 to 65 who had recovered from COVID-19.

J is TRBJ2-1 and V is TRBV29-1, with D perhaps TRBD2 (5 bases). CDR3 length: 12 amino acids. V lost 7 bases to trimming and J lost 7 bases, with 14 bases between them. Germline CDR1 and CDR2: SQVTM and ANQGSEA. CDR3 sequence reads: CSALLEYNEQFF. As DNA, the CDR3 is TGCAGCGCCTTACTAGAATATAATGAGCAGTTCTTC.

The chain couples TRBV18 to TRBJ2-3; tentative D call: TRBD2 (5 bases). The CDR3 length is 16 residues. CDR1 is KGHSH and CDR2 is LQKENI in the germline V gene. Trimming pared 4 bases from V and 3 bases from J, leaving 17 bases between. CDR3 DNA: TGTGCCAGCTCACTGGTGACACTTCGGGGAACAGATACGCAGTATTTT. Its protein product is CASSLVTLRGTDTQYF.

The chain recombines TRBV5-1 with TRBJ2-5; 12 nucleotides align to TRBD2. Trimming took 1 base from V and 2 from J; bases not matched to a gene: 0. The CDR3 runs to 15 residues. The germline CDR1 and CDR2 sequences are SGHRS and YFSETQ. CDR3 region: CASSLLAGGQETQYF. CDR3 DNA: TGCGCCAGCAGCTTGCTAGCGGGAGGGCAAGAGACCCAGTACTTC.

CDR3 sequence: CASSQERLAGPTYEQYF. The CDR3 nucleotides are TGCGCCAGCAGCCAAGAGAGGCTCGCGGGGCCAACCTACGAGCAGTACTTC. The J gene is TRBJ2-7, the V gene TRBV4-1, with a possible D match to TRBD2 (6 bases). V shed 0 bases and J shed 2 bases, with 17 bases lying between them. There are 17 residues in the CDR3. Germline V gene data show CDR1 as MGHRA and CDR2 as YSYEKL.

The J gene is TRBJ1-1, the V gene TRBV7-9; the match to TRBD1 covers 7 bases. Per germline, CDR1 SEHNR and CDR2 FQNEAQ (reference sequence). The V segment lost 4 bases and the J segment 7 bases; nucleotides outside the gene matches: 6. CDR3 length: 13 amino acids. CDR3 amino acids: CASSWRDRDEAFF. DNA for the CDR3: TGTGCCAGCAGCTGGCGGGACAGAGATGAAGCTTTCTTT.

This chain connects TRBV28 to TRBJ2-4; TRBD2 agrees at 11 bases. Per the germline V gene, CDR1 is MDHEN and CDR2 is SYDVKM. Germline trimming cut 7 bases from V and 2 bases from J; bases unmatched to any gene: 4. This CDR3 has 15 amino acids. The CDR3 sequence is CASTSGRSSKNIQYF. DNA of the CDR3: TGTGCCAGCACTAGCGGGAGGTCGTCCAAAAACATTCAGTACTTC.

This clone showed up just once. The chain couples TRBV6-1 to TRBJ1-2, with D perhaps TRBD1 (6 bases). The CDR3 is 13 residues long. Germline CDR1 and CDR2: MNHNS and SASEGT. V was trimmed by 4 bases and J by 8 bases, leaving 14 bases between them. CDR3 loop: CASSVRGTGGYTF. CDR3 sequence (DNA): TGTGCCAGCAGTGTGAGGGGGACCGGGGGCTACACCTTC.

The chain uses TRBV5-1 and TRBJ2-5; D possibly corresponds to TRBD2 (5 bases). This CDR3 spans 14 amino acids. Germline V gene data show CDR1 as SGHRS and CDR2 as YFSETQ. Deletions cut 0 bases from V and 2 bases from J, with 8 bases between. CDR3 protein: CASSLVDLQETQYF. As DNA, the CDR3 is TGCGCCAGCAGCTTGGTGGACTTGCAAGAGACCCAGTACTTC.

This sequence joins TRBV11-2 and TRBJ1-3, with a possible D match to TRBD1 (6 bases). The ends were cut back, 7 bases at V and 2 bases at J, with 12 bases in the middle. CDR3 length: 14 amino acids. Per germline, CDR1 SGHAT and CDR2 FQNNGV. CDR3: CASIGGAPGNTIYF. DNA for the CDR3: TGTGCCAGCATCGGGGGGGCGCCTGGAAACACCATATATTTT.

The V and J genes are TRBV27 and TRBJ2-1; D unclear. The germline gives CDR1 MNHEY, CDR2 SMNVEV (reference sequence). CDR3 length equals 16 residues. The V end was cut by 7 bases, the J end by 0 bases, with 16 bases between. The CDR3: CASNLFQASSYNEQFF. For the CDR3, the DNA is TGTGCCAGCAACCTCTTCCAGGCCAGCTCCTACAATGAGCAGTTCTTC.

V usage is TRBV28 and J usage is TRBJ2-3, with 9 nucleotides matching TRBD1. V lost 4 bases and J lost 7; bases outside the gene matches: 15. This CDR3 has 17 residues. Germline CDR1 and CDR2: MDHEN and SYDVKM. Here the CDR3 reads CASSSSGTGFFENTQYF. The CDR3 DNA reads as TGTGCCAGCAGTTCCTCCGGGACAGGGTTTTTCGAGAATACGCAGTATTTT.

The chain carries TRBV6-5 and TRBJ1-3; no clear D gene. Germline V gives CDR1 MNHEY, CDR2 SVGAGI. This CDR3 comprises 15 residues. With 0 bases removed from V and 0 bases from J, the gap between germline ends came to 6 bases. CDR3 in amino acids: CASSYSYSSGNTIYF. DNA of the CDR3: TGTGCCAGCAGTTACTCGTACAGCTCTGGAAACACCATATATTTT.

The rearrangement uses TRBV6-5 and TRBJ2-5, with 9 bases aligning to TRBD1. Trimming cost V 6 bases and J 3 bases; bases outside gene matches: 2. In germline, CDR1 is MNHEY, CDR2 SVGAGI. This CDR3 has 13 residues. This chain's CDR3 is CASRRTGEETQYF. The CDR3 coding sequence is TGTGCCAGCAGACGGACAGGGGAAGAGACCCAGTACTTC.

This chain links TRBV5-1 with TRBJ1-1, with D possibly being TRBD1 (5 bases). Germline loops: CDR1 SGHRS, CDR2 YFSETQ. CDR3 length: 14 residues. V was pared by 4 bases and J by 1 base, with 11 bases between. CDR3 protein: CASSPQGSNTEAFF. CDR3 nucleotides: TGCGCCAGCAGCCCTCAGGGTTCGAACACTGAAGCTTTCTTT.

This chain joins TRBV11-1 and TRBJ2-3, with a tentative D call TRBD2 (5 bases). CDR1 is SGHAT, CDR2 FQDESV, per germline (reference sequence). The CDR3 is 13 amino acids. The V end lost 5 bases, the J end lost 3 bases, and 9 bases lay between the germline ends. This CDR3 reads CASSRGATDTQYF. CDR3 bases: TGTGCCAGCAGCCGGGGAGCTACAGATACGCAGTATTTT. Together with reference TRBV11-1 and TRBJ2-3, the CDR3 gives the full variable domain: EAEVAQSPRYKITEKSQAVAFWCDPISGHATLYWYRQILGQGPELLVQFQDESVVDDSQLPKDRFSAERLKGVDSTLKIQPAELGDSAMYLCASSRGATDTQYFGPGTRLTVL.

The chain carries TRBV9 and TRBJ2-1; TRBD2 agrees at 12 bases. Germline assignment: CDR1 SGDLS and CDR2 YYNGEE. Germline trimming cut 3 bases from V and 9 bases from J; bases unmatched to any gene: 7. This CDR3 spans 15 amino acids. CDR3 in amino acids: CASSARGLAGAEQFF. The CDR3 DNA reads as TGTGCCAGCAGCGCGAGGGGACTAGCGGGTGCTGAGCAGTTCTTC.

This clone was found once. The J gene is TRBJ2-7, the V gene TRBV7-9; a possible D gene is TRBD2 (6 bases). The CDR3 is 14 residues long. V was clipped by 1 base and J by 3 bases, with 10 bases between them. The germline gives CDR1 SEHNR, CDR2 FQNEAQ (reference sequence). DNA of the CDR3: TGTGCCAGCAGCTTAGATGGAGGGCGCTACGAGCAGTACTTC. This codes for CASSLDGGRYEQYF.

The chain uses TRBV7-2 and TRBJ2-7; 15 bases agree with TRBD2. With 7 bases clipped from V and 1 base from J, the junction kept 5 bases outside the gene matches. Germline V CDR1 and CDR2: SGHTA, FQGNSA. This CDR3 is 16 amino acids long. Here the CDR3 reads CASTPGLAGGSYEQYF. CDR3 coding DNA: TGTGCCAGCACCCCGGGACTAGCGGGAGGATCCTACGAGCAGTACTTC.